This T cell receptor (beta chain) appears in the sequencing data of a study of T cells expressing NK-cell markers (dated by TCRdb to about 2020). As for the study more broadly: TCR beta-chain repertoires were profiled in sorted CD3+CD56+NKG2C+, CD3+CD56+NKG2C- and CD3+CD56-NKG2C+ T-cell subsets from about 8 donors. Illumina HiSeq 2000/2500, MiSeq or NextSeq was used to sequence libraries as 2 x 150 bp reads. Randomly selected healthy volunteers, three men and five women, were used as the eight sequenced donors. Of the eight sequenced donors, seven were found to be HCMV-seropositive and one was found to be HCMV-seronegative. The research as a whole found: In several donors, the dominant CD3+CD56+NKG2C+ clonotypes were found to rank among the top 10 CD8+ clonotypes and to make up 1.0-7.0% of CD8+ T cells. Those dominant clonotypes were again the most abundant among CD3+CD56-NKG2C+ cells in a handful of donors, at about 25-60.1%. Whether the expanded NKG2C-expressing T cell clones were specific for HCMV antigens was left unclear.

Concerning this clonotype: Its binding antigen is unknown.

The sequencer was an Illumina HiSeq 2000. The TCR beta cDNA libraries were made using 5'RACE template switching, a step that added both a universal primer site and unique molecular identifiers. Priming for cDNA synthesis came from the TCR beta constant segment, and two successive PCR amplification steps followed. Per the authors' processing: Reads were demultiplexed and grouped by UMI with MIGEC, and clonotypes were assembled and quantified with MiTCR. To exclude erroneous sequences, only TCR cDNA sequences supported by at least two reads were retained. The tcR package was used for downstream repertoire analysis, with clonotypes matched between fractions based on CDR3 nucleotide sequence plus V segment. VDJmatch was used to annotate antigen specificity against VDJdb, with one amino acid substitution in CDR3 permitted. TCRdb reprocessed the reads into one record per CDR3 protein sequence, lacking DNA. These V and J calls rely on TCRdb rather than the paper's analysis. This sample's table lists 450,000 to 600,000 distinct CDR3 sequences. The ten largest clones add up to approximately 3.6% of the sample.

From cysteine to phenylalanine, the CDR3 is 14 amino acids long. DNA was not recorded. CDR1 and CDR2, looked up from the germline V gene (reference sequence), are DFQATT and SNEGSKA. HCMV serostatus was determined by detecting HCMV-specific IgG in serum with a commercial ELISA kit. Peripheral blood mononuclear cells were isolated from blood by Ficoll density gradient centrifugation. Sequenced sample: blood T cells: a sorted CD56 or NKG2C T cell subset, CD4+ or CD8+ T cells, or bulk PBMC T cells (not recorded which). In this chain, TRBV20-1 is recombined with TRBJ1-2; no DNA is available, so the TRBD1 call from TCRdb remains unchecked. The TCR originated in a man younger than 30 in good health. Donor details come from another sample of the same person, matched by shared clones. The CDR3 protein sequence reads: CSAREGQGVFGYTF.